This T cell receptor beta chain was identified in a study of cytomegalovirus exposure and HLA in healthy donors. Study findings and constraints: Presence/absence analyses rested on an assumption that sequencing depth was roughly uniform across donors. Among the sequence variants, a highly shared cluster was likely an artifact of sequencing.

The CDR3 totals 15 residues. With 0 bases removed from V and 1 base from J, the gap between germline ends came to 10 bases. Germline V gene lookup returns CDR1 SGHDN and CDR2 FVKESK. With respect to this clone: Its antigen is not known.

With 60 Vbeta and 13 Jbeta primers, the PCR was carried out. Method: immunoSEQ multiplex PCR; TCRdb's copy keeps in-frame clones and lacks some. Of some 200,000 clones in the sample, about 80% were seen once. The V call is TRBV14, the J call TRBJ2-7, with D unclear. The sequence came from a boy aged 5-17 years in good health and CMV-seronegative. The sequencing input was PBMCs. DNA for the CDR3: TGTGCCAGCAGCCAAGATCGGCGGCATTCCTACGAGCAGTACTTC. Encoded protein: CASSQDRRHSYEQYF.